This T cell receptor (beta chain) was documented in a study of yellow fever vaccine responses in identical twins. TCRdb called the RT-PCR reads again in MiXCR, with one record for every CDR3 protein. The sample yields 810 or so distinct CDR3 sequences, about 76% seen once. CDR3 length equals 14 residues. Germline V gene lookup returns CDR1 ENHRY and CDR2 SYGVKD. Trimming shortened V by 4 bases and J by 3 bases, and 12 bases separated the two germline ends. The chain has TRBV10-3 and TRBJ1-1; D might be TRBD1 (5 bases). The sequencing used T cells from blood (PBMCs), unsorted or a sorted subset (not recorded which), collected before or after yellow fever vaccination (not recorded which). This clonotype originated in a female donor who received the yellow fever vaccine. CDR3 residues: CAISAQGGDTEAFF. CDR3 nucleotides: TGTGCCATCAGTGCCCAGGGCGGGGACACTGAAGCTTTCTTT.